A single sample is the source of the 32 T cell receptor beta chains below, sequenced in a study of T-cell reconstitution after alpha-beta-depleted transplantation in children. The TCRbeta library incorporated unique molecular identifiers. Each CDR3 protein gets one entry after TCRdb re-called the PCR reads with MiXCR. The data hold 450,000 to 600,000 distinct CDR3 sequences, with about 33% observed a single time. Here the sequenced sample was PBMCs from the stem cell graft donor, taken from the stem cell graft. The origin of the receptors is a human donor who donated a stem cell graft to a child with aplastic anemia.

In its sample, this clonotype was seen a few times. The chain recombines TRBV12-3 or TRBV12-4 with TRBJ2-4; D might be TRBD2 (6 bases). Trimming stripped 3 bases from V and 3 bases from J, with 15 bases between. CDR3 length equals 16 residues. For the CDR3, the DNA is TGTGCCAGCAGTTTCCCGGCGGGAATCGTCAAAAACATTCAGTACTTC. As protein: CASSFPAGIVKNIQYF.

This clonotype has a handful of counts. This sequence joins TRBV20-1 and TRBJ2-3; D perhaps matches TRBD1 (6 bases). V shed 4 bases and J shed 0 bases, with 11 bases lying between them. The CDR3 contains 14 residues. The germline V gene has CDR1 DFQATT and CDR2 SNEGSKA (reference sequence). CDR3 amino acids: CSAIQGTSTDTQYF. In nucleotides, the CDR3 is TGCAGTGCTATACAGGGTACTAGCACAGATACGCAGTATTTT.

V gene TRBV6-5 combines with J gene TRBJ1-4; a possible D gene is TRBD1 (5 bases). The CDR3 extends over 14 amino acids. V was cut by 4 bases and J by 7 bases, with 13 bases left in between. Per germline, CDR1 MNHEY and CDR2 SVGAGI. As DNA, the CDR3 is TGTGCCAGCAGTTTGTACAGTGACAGTGAAAAACTGTTTTTT. It encodes CASSLYSDSEKLFF.

This clonotype turned up a few times. V usage is TRBV30 and J usage is TRBJ2-3; 8 nucleotides line up with TRBD2. Germline assignment: CDR1 GTSNPN and CDR2 SVGIG (reference sequence). The V and J ends lost 1 base and 3 bases, in that order; junction bases with no gene match: 3. This CDR3 spans 14 amino acids. Here the CDR3 DNA reads TGTGCCTGGAGTGAGGGCGGGAGGACAGATACGCAGTATTTT. Translation gives CAWSEGGRTDTQYF.

This clonotype was detected a few times. As DNA, the CDR3 is TGTGCCAGCAGTTACTACAGGGGAGATGGCTACACCTTC. Amino acids: CASSYYRGDGYTF. This chain links TRBV6-5 with TRBJ1-2; 7 bases line up with TRBD1. The CDR3 covers 13 residues. The germline V gene has CDR1 MNHEY and CDR2 SVGAGI. V was pared by 1 base and J by 6 bases, with 2 bases of the junction left unmatched.

This clonotype was found a few times. CDR3 loop: CSATDGPSYEQYF. Written as DNA, the CDR3 is TGCAGTGCTACGGACGGACCTAGCTACGAGCAGTACTTC. The rearrangement uses TRBV20-1 and TRBJ2-7, with D uncertain. This CDR3 has 13 amino acids. Germline V gene sequence: CDR1 DFQATT, CDR2 SNEGSKA (reference sequence). V lost 4 bases and J 3 bases, leaving 13 bases between the germline ends.

Only a few counts were recorded for this clonotype. The rearrangement joins TRBV6-1 to TRBJ1-1, with D uncertain. With 4 bases removed from V and 1 base from J, the gap between germline ends came to 13 bases. The CDR3 extends over 15 amino acids. Germline values: CDR1 MNHNS, CDR2 SASEGT. CDR3 sequence reads: CASSVREGWNTEAFF. In nucleotides, the CDR3 is TGTGCCAGCAGTGTGCGGGAGGGTTGGAACACTGAAGCTTTCTTT.

The chain carries TRBV30 and TRBJ2-7, with 9 bases lining up with TRBD1. The germline CDR1 and CDR2 sequences are GTSNPN and SVGIG (reference sequence). CDR3 length: 14 residues. J was trimmed by 3 bases and V by 5 bases; bases with no gene match: 8. The CDR3, as DNA: TGTGCCTGGGGAACCGGGACAGGGCGCTACGAGCAGTACTTC. Its translation: CAWGTGTGRYEQYF. Complete variable domain (other parts from reference TRBV30 and TRBJ2-7): SQTIHQWPATLVQPVGSPLSLECTVEGTSNPNLYWYRQAAGRGLQLLFYSVGIGQISSEVPQNLSASRPQDRQFILSSKKLLLSDSGFYLCAWGTGTGRYEQYFGPGTRLTVT.

This clonotype was observed a few times. The chain is built from TRBV4-3 and TRBJ1-1; D is undetermined. Trimming shortened V by 4 bases and J by 6 bases, and 15 bases separated the two germline ends. The CDR3 spans 14 residues. In germline, CDR1 is LGHNA, CDR2 YSLEER. The CDR3 DNA is TGCGCCAGCAGCCCGACGGCCCCGTTGTCTGAAGCTTTCTTT. Its protein product is CASSPTAPLSEAFF.

The chain employs TRBV30 and TRBJ1-2, with D unresolved. The CDR3 has 12 amino acids. Trimming took off 5 bases at V and 8 bases at J, with 15 bases between the two ends. Germline lookup yields CDR1 GTSNPN and CDR2 SVGIG (reference sequence). The CDR3 sequence: CAWGAGSRGYTF. CDR3 coding DNA: TGTGCCTGGGGCGCCGGGAGTAGGGGCTACACCTTC.

This clonotype appeared a few times. This chain joins TRBV6-1 and TRBJ2-7, with 9 bases that match TRBD1. The CDR3 is 14 residues long. Germline V lookup: CDR1 MNHNS, CDR2 SASEGT. The V and J ends lost 5 bases and 3 bases, in that order; junction bases with no gene match: 5. CDR3 residues: CASSIPGQGYEQYF. CDR3 DNA sequence: TGTGCCAGCAGTATTCCGGGACAGGGCTACGAGCAGTACTTC.

The chain joins TRBV7-1 to TRBJ2-7, with 7 bases that match TRBD1. TRBV7-1 is noted as an ORF with a role that remains uncertain. CDR3 length: 14 amino acids. With 6 bases clipped from V and 5 bases from J, the junction kept 10 bases outside the gene matches. CDR3: CASRSQQGQHEQYF. CDR3 nucleotides: TGTGCCAGCAGGAGTCAACAGGGACAGCACGAGCAGTACTTC.

In its sample, this clonotype was seen a few times. For the CDR3, the DNA is TGTGCCAGCAGGCTAGCGGGAGGTACCACAGATACGCAGTATTTT. This sequence encodes CASRLAGGTTDTQYF. The chain combines TRBV6-1 with TRBJ2-3; 11 bases match TRBD2. There are 15 residues in the CDR3. Trimming removed 6 bases from V and 2 bases from J; junction bases left unmatched: 4. The germline gives CDR1 MNHNS, CDR2 SASEGT.

This chain links TRBV12-3 or TRBV12-4 with TRBJ2-4, with D perhaps TRBD2 (7 bases). CDR3 length: 16 residues. V lost 6 bases and J 8 bases, leaving 23 bases between the germline ends. CDR3 in amino acids: CASSPLGGAGKDIQYF. CDR3 bases: TGTGCCAGCAGCCCCCTGGGGGGGGCGGGTAAAGACATTCAGTACTTC.

This clonotype was seen a few times. This chain connects TRBV18 to TRBJ2-1; 7 bases map to TRBD1. The CDR3 contains 15 residues. The V and J ends lost 2 bases and 6 bases, in that order; junction bases with no gene match: 7. Germline V gene lookup returns CDR1 KGHSH and CDR2 LQKENI. CDR3 sequence reads: CASSPRGAGGNEQFF. The DNA of the CDR3 is TGTGCCAGCTCACCAAGAGGAGCAGGGGGCAATGAGCAGTTCTTC.

As DNA, the CDR3 is TGTGCCAGCACCCAGGACGGGGTAAACCAGCCCCAGCATTTT. The encoded protein is CASTQDGVNQPQHF. The chain couples TRBV6-2 or TRBV6-3 to TRBJ1-5; D gene ambiguous. The CDR3 sequence is 14 residues long. Germline V gene sequence: CDR1 MNHEY, CDR2 SVGEGT. The V end was cut by 7 bases, the J end by 7 bases, with 17 bases between.

V is TRBV11-2 and J is TRBJ2-3; 10 bases are a match to TRBD1. Germline V gives CDR1 SGHAT, CDR2 FQNNGV. The trim removed 5 bases at V and 0 bases at J, leaving 11 bases unmatched. The CDR3 length is 18 residues. The DNA of the CDR3 is TGTGCCAGCAGCCCCCCGGGACAGGGGCTAACTAGCACAGATACGCAGTATTTT. It translates to CASSPPGQGLTSTDTQYF.

The V call is TRBV7-2, the J call TRBJ1-2, with TRBD1 identical over 9 bases. The CDR3 length is 15 residues. The germline CDR1 and CDR2 sequences are SGHTA and FQGNSA. The ends lost 2 bases at V and 8 bases at J; junction bases unmatched: 9. The CDR3 loop reads CASSLPRSTGGGYTF. In DNA, the CDR3 is TGTGCCAGCAGCTTACCCCGATCGACAGGGGGAGGCTACACCTTC. Full variable domain (outside the CDR3, taken from reference TRBV7-2 and TRBJ1-2): GAGVSQSPSNKVTEKGKDVELRCDPISGHTALYWYRQSLGQGLEFLIYFQGNSAPDKSGLPSDRFSAERTGGSVSTLTIQRTQQEDSAVYLCASSLPRSTGGGYTFGSGTRLTVV.

The table lists this clonotype with a few counts. The chain is built from TRBV4-3 and TRBJ1-1; 7 positions match TRBD1. Germline CDR1 is LGHNA and CDR2 is YSLEER. The CDR3 runs 14 residues. With V trimmed by 4 bases and J by 1 base, 3 bases remained unmatched. In nucleotides, the CDR3 is TGCGCCAGCAGCCGGACAGGTTCGAACACTGAAGCTTTCTTT. Protein: CASSRTGSNTEAFF.

This chain links TRBV4-2 with TRBJ1-4; D perhaps matches TRBD1 (6 bases). This CDR3 comprises 16 residues. Per germline, CDR1 LGHNA and CDR2 YNFKEQ. The V gene lost 1 base and the J gene lost 4 bases, with 13 bases spanning the gap. CDR3 coding DNA: TGTGCCAGCAGCCAAGGGACAGCGGCTTATAATGAAAAACTGTTTTTT. Amino acid sequence: CASSQGTAAYNEKLFF.

This chain links TRBV20-1 with TRBJ1-6; 7 nucleotides agree with TRBD1. This CDR3 has 15 residues. The V gene's germline CDR1 is DFQATT and CDR2 SNEGSKA (reference sequence). Unmatched junction bases numbered 7, after V lost 1 base and J lost 7 bases. In nucleotides, the CDR3 is TGCAGTGCTAGAGGCGGACAGGCTCTGAATTCACCCCTCCACTTT. Protein sequence: CSARGGQALNSPLHF.

There are a few counts of this clonotype. The rearrangement uses TRBV4-3 and TRBJ1-3; TRBD1 aligns across 7 bases. V dropped 0 bases and J dropped 0; count of bases not matched to a gene: 5. Looked up from germline, CDR1 is LGHNA and CDR2 is YSLEER. This CDR3 contains 17 residues. This chain's CDR3 is CASSQDWGTDSGNTIYF. The CDR3 nucleotides are TGCGCCAGCAGCCAAGATTGGGGGACAGACTCTGGAAACACCATATATTTT.

The count of this clonotype is one. In DNA, the CDR3 is TGCAGTGCTCTACTGGGGGGCACCCACTATGGCTACACCTTC. Encoded protein: CSALLGGTHYGYTF. The V and J genes are TRBV20-1 and TRBJ1-2, with a tentative D call TRBD1 (6 bases). Trimming pared 5 bases from V and 3 bases from J, leaving 16 bases between. This CDR3 has 14 amino acids. Per germline, CDR1 DFQATT and CDR2 SNEGSKA (reference sequence).

This clonotype was observed a few times. The chain has TRBV30 and TRBJ2-1; D remains ambiguous. Between the trimmed V and J ends, which lost 0 bases and 0 bases, there was a span of 15 bases. The CDR3 is 17 amino acids. The V gene's germline CDR1 is GTSNPN and CDR2 SVGIG (reference sequence). The chain's CDR3 is CAWSVYLVSSSYNEQFF. In DNA form, the CDR3 reads TGTGCCTGGAGTGTCTATCTGGTTTCAAGCTCCTACAATGAGCAGTTCTTC.

This clonotype appeared a few times. J is TRBJ2-1 and V is TRBV20-1; TRBD2 aligns across 9 bases. J was trimmed by 7 bases and V by 6 bases; bases with no gene match: 16. This CDR3 region has 16 residues. Germline lookup yields CDR1 DFQATT and CDR2 SNEGSKA (reference sequence). CDR3 DNA: TGCAGTGCCCCGATTTCAGCCGCGGGGGGGTGGAATGAGCAGTTCTTC. Translating gives CSAPISAAGGWNEQFF.

This clonotype was counted at least ten times. The V call is TRBV20-1, the J call TRBJ2-3; TRBD2 matches at 7 bases. CDR1 is DFQATT, CDR2 SNEGSKA, per germline (reference sequence). V was clipped by 6 bases and J by 4 bases; unmatched bases: 4. The CDR3 extends over 12 amino acids. CDR3 sequence reads: CSASRGADTQYF. The CDR3 coding sequence is TGCAGTGCCAGTCGGGGGGCAGATACGCAGTATTTT.

The chain has TRBV7-9 and TRBJ1-1, with 9 bases aligning to TRBD1. The CDR3 loop spans 14 amino acids. V trimming: 6 bases; J trimming: 5 bases; junction bases outside the gene matches: 7. Germline values: CDR1 SEHNR, CDR2 FQNEAQ (reference sequence). CDR3 DNA: TGTGCCAGCAGTGGGGGGACAGGGCGGACTGAAGCTTTCTTT. Its translation: CASSGGTGRTEAFF.

This clonotype was counted many times. DNA of the CDR3: TGTGCCACCAGCGGGACAGGGGGGATCCAGCCCCAGCATTTT. Translating gives CATSGTGGIQPQHF. The rearrangement uses TRBV15 and TRBJ1-5, with 11 bases lining up with TRBD1. The germline CDR1 and CDR2 sequences are LNHNV and YYDKDF (reference sequence). The V and J ends lost 5 bases and 7 bases, in that order; junction bases with no gene match: 4. The CDR3 has 14 amino acids.

A note on this clonotype: A much larger clone differs by one base, so this may be a read error. This chain uses TRBV3-1 with TRBJ2-5; D unresolved. Trimming removed 5 bases at V and 4 bases at J, with 5 bases between. CDR1 and CDR2 (germline): LGHDT, YNNKEL (reference sequence). The CDR3 has 11 amino acids. The CDR3, as DNA: TGTGCCAGCAGCGCCCTAGAGACCCAGTACTTC. Its translation: CASSALETQYF.

The chain links TRBV6-5 to TRBJ2-1; either TRBD1 or TRBD2 may fit D (5 bases each). The CDR3 contains 14 residues. Trimming pared 5 bases from V and 9 bases from J, leaving 17 bases between. CDR1 is MNHEY and CDR2 is SVGAGI in the germline V gene. The CDR3 region has the DNA TGTGCCAGCAGTCACCGGGACCCCAGCGGTGAGCAGTTCTTC. Its protein is CASSHRDPSGEQFF.

The chain carries TRBV5-1 and TRBJ2-2; no clear D. Trimming took 1 base from V and 6 from J, leaving 7 bases between them. The CDR3 has 13 residues. From germline, CDR1 is SGHRS and CDR2 YFSETQ. Here the CDR3 reads CASSLWTSGELFF. DNA for the CDR3: TGCGCCAGCAGCTTGTGGACCTCCGGGGAGCTGTTTTTT. Drawing the rest from reference TRBV5-1 and TRBJ2-2, the complete variable domain is KAGVTQTPRYLIKTRGQQVTLSCSPISGHRSVSWYQQTPGQGLQFLFEYFSETQRNKGNFPGRFSGRQFSNSRSEMNVSTLELGDSALYLCASSLWTSGELFFGEGSRLTVL.

The chain carries TRBV29-1 and TRBJ2-3, with 10 bases fitting TRBD2. Trimming at V came to 0 bases and at J to 1 base, leaving 4 bases not matched to a gene. The CDR3 runs 16 residues. From germline, CDR1 is SQVTM and CDR2 ANQGSEA. This CDR3 reads CSVEDLLAGGTDTQYF. The DNA of the CDR3 is TGCAGCGTTGAAGATCTGCTAGCGGGGGGCACAGATACGCAGTATTTT.